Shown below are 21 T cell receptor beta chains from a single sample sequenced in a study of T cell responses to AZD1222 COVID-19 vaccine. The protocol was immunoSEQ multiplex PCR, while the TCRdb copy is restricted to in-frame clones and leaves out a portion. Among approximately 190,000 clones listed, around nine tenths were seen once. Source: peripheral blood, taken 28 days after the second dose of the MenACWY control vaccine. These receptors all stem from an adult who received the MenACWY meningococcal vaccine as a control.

CDR3 loop: CASSVGGQNYGYTF. The CDR3 bases are TGTGCCAGCAGCGTAGGGGGTCAGAACTATGGCTACACCTTC. The chain uses TRBV9 and TRBJ1-2; D gene unclear. Trimming shortened V by 0 bases and J by 2 bases, and 8 bases separated the two germline ends. The CDR3 consists of 14 residues. Germline CDR1 SGDLS, CDR2 YYNGEE.

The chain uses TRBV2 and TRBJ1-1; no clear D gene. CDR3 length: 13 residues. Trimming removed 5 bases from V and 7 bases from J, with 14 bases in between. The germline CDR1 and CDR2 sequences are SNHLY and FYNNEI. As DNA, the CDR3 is TGTGCCAGCAGTCCGACTTCCGGGATTGAAGCTTTCTTT. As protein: CASSPTSGIEAFF.

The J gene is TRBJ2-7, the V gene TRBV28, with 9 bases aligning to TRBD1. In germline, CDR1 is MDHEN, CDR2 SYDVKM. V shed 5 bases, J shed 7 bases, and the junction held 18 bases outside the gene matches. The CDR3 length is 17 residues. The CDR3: CASSPFYMPGQGSEQYF. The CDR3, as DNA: TGTGCCAGCAGTCCATTCTATATGCCGGGACAGGGTTCGGAGCAGTACTTC.

The chain's CDR3 is CASSLDIASESNEQFF. In DNA, the CDR3 is TGTGCCAGCAGCTTAGATATAGCTAGCGAGAGCAATGAGCAGTTCTTC. V gene TRBV7-8 combines with J gene TRBJ2-1, with D perhaps TRBD2 (6 bases). Trimming cost V 1 base and J 6 bases, with 16 bases left between them. There are 16 residues in the CDR3. Germline loops: CDR1 SGHVS, CDR2 FQNEAQ.

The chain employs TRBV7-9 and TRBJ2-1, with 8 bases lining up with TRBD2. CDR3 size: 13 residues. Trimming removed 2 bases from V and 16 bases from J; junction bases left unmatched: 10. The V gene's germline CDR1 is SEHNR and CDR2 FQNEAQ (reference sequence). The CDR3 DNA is TGTGCCAGCAGCTTAAGCACGGCGGGAGGATTTTTCTTC. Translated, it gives CASSLSTAGGFFF.

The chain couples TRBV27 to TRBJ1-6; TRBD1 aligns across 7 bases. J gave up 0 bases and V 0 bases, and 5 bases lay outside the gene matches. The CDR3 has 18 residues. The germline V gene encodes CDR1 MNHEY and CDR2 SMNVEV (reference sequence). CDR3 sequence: CASSLSGGVVSYNSPLHF. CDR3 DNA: TGTGCCAGCAGTTTATCAGGGGGCGTAGTCTCCTATAATTCACCCCTCCACTTT.

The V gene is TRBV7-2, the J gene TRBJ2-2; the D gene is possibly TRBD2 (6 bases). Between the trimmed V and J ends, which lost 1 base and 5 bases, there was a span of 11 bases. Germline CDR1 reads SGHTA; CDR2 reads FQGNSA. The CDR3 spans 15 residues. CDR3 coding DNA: TGTGCCAGCAGCTTAGAGGGAGGTCGGACCGGGGAGCTGTTTTTT. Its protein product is CASSLEGGRTGELFF. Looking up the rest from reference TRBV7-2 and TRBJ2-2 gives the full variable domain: GAGVSQSPSNKVTEKGKDVELRCDPISGHTALYWYRQSLGQGLEFLIYFQGNSAPDKSGLPSDRFSAERTGGSVSTLTIQRTQQEDSAVYLCASSLEGGRTGELFFGEGSRLTVL.

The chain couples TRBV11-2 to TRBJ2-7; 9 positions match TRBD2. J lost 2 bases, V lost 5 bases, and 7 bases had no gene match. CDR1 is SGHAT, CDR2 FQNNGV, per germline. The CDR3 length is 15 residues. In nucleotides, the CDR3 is TGTGCCAGCAGCACGGGACTAGCTGAAACCTACGAGCAGTACTTC. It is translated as CASSTGLAETYEQYF. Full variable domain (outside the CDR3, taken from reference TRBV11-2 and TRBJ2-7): EAGVAQSPRYKIIEKRQSVAFWCNPISGHATLYWYQQILGQGPKLLIQFQNNGVVDDSQLPKDRFSAERLKGVDSTLKIQPAKLEDSAVYLCASSTGLAETYEQYFGPGTRLTVT.

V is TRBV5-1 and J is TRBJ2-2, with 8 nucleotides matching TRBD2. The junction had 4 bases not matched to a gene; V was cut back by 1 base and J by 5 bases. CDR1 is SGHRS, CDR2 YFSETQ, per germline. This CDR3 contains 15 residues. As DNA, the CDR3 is TGCGCCAGCAGCTTGAAGGGGACTAGGACCGGGGAGCTGTTTTTT. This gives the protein CASSLKGTRTGELFF.

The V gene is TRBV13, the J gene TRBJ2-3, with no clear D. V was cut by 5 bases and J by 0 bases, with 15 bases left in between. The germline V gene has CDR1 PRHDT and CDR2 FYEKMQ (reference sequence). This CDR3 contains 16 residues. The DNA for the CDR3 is TGTGCCAGCAGCCTCTCGGCCCTGTCTAGCACAGATACGCAGTATTTT. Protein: CASSLSALSSTDTQYF.

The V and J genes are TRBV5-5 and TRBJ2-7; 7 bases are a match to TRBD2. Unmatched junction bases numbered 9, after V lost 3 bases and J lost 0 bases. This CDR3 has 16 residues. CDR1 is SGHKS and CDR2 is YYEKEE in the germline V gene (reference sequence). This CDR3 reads CASSWAAASGSYEQYF. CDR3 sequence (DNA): TGTGCCAGCAGCTGGGCGGCGGCTAGCGGCTCCTACGAGCAGTACTTC.

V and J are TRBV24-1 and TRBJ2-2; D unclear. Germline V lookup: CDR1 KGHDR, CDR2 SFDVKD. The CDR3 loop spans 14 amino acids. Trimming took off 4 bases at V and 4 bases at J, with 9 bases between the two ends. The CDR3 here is CATSEGGITGELFF. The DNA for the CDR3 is TGTGCCACCAGTGAGGGTGGGATCACCGGGGAGCTGTTTTTT.

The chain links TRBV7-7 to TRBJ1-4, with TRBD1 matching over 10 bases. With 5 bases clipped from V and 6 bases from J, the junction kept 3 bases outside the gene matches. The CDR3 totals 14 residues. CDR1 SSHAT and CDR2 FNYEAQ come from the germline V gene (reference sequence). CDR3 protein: CASSPGTGDEKLFF. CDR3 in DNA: TGTGCCAGCAGCCCCGGGACAGGGGATGAAAAACTGTTTTTT.

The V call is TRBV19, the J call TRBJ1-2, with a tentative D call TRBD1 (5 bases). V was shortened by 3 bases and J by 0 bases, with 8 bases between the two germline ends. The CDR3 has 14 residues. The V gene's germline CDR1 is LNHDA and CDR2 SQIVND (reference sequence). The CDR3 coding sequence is TGTGCCAGTAGTATTGGGGGGGCTAACTATGGCTACACCTTC. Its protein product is CASSIGGANYGYTF. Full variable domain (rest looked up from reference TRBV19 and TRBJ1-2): DGGITQSPKYLFRKEGQNVTLSCEQNLNHDAMYWYRQDPGQGLRLIYYSQIVNDFQKGDIAEGYSVSREKKESFPLTVTSAQKNPTAFYLCASSIGGANYGYTFGSGTRLTVV.

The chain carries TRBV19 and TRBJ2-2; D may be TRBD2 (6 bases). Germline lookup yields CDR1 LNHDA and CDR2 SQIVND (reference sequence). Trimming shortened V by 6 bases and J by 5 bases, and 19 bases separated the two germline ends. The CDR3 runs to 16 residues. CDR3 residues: CASRVGLWRDTGELFF. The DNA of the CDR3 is TGTGCCAGTAGGGTCGGTCTCTGGAGGGATACCGGGGAGCTGTTTTTT.

DNA for the CDR3: TGTGCCAGCAGTCGCTCGGTTGGGGGGTCCGAGCAGTACTTC. It specifies CASSRSVGGSEQYF. The chain is built from TRBV6-5 and TRBJ2-7; tentatively, D is TRBD2 (6 bases). Germline CDR1 and CDR2: MNHEY and SVGAGI. Between the trimmed V and J ends, which lost 5 bases and 6 bases, there was a span of 17 bases. The CDR3 totals 14 residues.

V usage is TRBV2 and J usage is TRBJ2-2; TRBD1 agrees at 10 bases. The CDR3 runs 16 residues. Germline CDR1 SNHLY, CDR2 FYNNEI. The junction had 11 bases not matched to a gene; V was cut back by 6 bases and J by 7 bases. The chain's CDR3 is CASSPSRDRGFGELFF. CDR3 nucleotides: TGTGCCAGCAGCCCCTCCCGGGACAGGGGTTTCGGGGAGCTGTTTTTT.

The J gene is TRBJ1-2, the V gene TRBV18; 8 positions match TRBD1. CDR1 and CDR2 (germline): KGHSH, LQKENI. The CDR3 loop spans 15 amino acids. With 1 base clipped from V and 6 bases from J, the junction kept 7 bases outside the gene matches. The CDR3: CASSPQPGTGHGYTF. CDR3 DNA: TGTGCCAGCTCACCACAACCCGGGACAGGACATGGCTACACCTTC.

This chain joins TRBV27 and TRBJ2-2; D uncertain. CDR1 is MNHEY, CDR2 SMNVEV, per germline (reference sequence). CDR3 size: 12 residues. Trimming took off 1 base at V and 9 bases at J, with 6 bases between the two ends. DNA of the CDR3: TGTGCCAGCAGTTTATTTGGGAGGGAGCTGTTTTTT. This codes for CASSLFGRELFF.

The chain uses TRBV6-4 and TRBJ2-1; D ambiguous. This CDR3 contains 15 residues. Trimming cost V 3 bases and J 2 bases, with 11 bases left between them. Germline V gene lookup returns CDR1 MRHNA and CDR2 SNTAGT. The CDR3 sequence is CASSERKSAYNEQFF. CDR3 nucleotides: TGTGCCAGCAGTGAACGGAAAAGTGCCTACAATGAGCAGTTCTTC.

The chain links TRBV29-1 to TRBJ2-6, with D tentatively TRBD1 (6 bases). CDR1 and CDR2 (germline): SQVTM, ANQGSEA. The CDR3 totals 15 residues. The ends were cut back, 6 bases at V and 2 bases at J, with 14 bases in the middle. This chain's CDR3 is CSVAEQGTGANVLTF. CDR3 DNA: TGCAGCGTGGCCGAACAGGGAACTGGGGCCAACGTCCTGACTTTC. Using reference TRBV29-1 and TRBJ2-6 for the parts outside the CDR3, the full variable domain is SAVISQKPSRDICQRGTSLTIQCQVDSQVTMMFWYRQQPGQSLTLIATANQGSEATYESGFVIDKFPISRPNLTFSTLTVSNMSPEDSSIYLCSVAEQGTGANVLTFGAGSRLTVL.